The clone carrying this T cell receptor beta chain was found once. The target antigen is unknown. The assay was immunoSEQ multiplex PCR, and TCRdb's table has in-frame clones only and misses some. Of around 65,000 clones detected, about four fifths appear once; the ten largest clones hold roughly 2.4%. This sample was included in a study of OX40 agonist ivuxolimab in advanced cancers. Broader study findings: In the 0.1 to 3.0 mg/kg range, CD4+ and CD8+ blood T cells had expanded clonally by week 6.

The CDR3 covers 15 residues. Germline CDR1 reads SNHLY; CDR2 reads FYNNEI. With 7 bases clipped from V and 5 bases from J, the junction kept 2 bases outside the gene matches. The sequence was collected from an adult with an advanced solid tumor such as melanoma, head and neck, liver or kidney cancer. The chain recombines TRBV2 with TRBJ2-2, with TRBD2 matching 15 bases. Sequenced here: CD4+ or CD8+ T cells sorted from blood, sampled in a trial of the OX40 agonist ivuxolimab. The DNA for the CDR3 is TGTGCCAGCACCGGACTAGCGGGAGGGACCGGGGAGCTGTTTTTT. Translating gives CASTGLAGGTGELFF.